This is a list of T cell receptor beta chains from one sample in a study of OX40 agonist ivuxolimab in advanced cancers. Only in-frame clones appear in the TCRdb table, and some are missing; sequencing was by immunoSEQ multiplex PCR. The sample records tens of thousands of clones, around 90% being singletons. Sequencing used CD4+ or CD8+ T cells sorted from blood, obtained in a trial of the OX40 agonist ivuxolimab. Every receptor here comes from an adult with an advanced solid tumor such as melanoma, head and neck, liver or kidney cancer. The CDR3 runs from the conserved cysteine through the conserved F or W. A D gene is named only where the DNA matches it firmly. A clone size is listed for some rows: how often the clone was seen (once, few, many), or a class if it is expanded.

d_call j_call v_call clone_size cdr3_nt cdr3_aa
NA TRBJ2-1 TRBV11-3 NA TGTGCCAGCAGCTTAGGCCCAGATGGGGGCAATGAGCAGTTCTTC CASSLGPDGGNEQFF
NA TRBJ2-7 TRBV5-1 NA TGCGCCAGCAGCTTGGTCGGGTTGGGGGGCCGGACCCCGATTCATTCTTACGAGCAGTACTTC CASSLVGLGGRTPIHSYEQYF
NA TRBJ1-1 TRBV5-6 once TGTGCCAGCGGTCATGGACAGCGTGGTTCGGCTGAAGCTTTCTTT CASGHGQRGSAEAFF
TRBD1 TRBJ1-6 TRBV6-1 once TGTGCCAGCAGATTCGAGGGACAGGTTAATTCACCCCTCCACTTT CASRFEGQVNSPLHF
NA TRBJ2-1 TRBV4-1 NA TGCGCCAGCAGCCCAATAGCGGATTCCTACAATGAGCAGTTCTTC CASSPIADSYNEQFF
TRBD2 TRBJ2-7 TRBV6-6 NA TGTGCCAGCAGAATTGGGACTAGCGGCTACGAGCAGTACTTC CASRIGTSGYEQYF
NA TRBJ1-6 TRBV27 NA TGTGCCAGCAGTTCACTACTCACTTCGGGGAATTCACCCCTCCACTTT CASSSLLTSGNSPLHF
NA TRBJ2-2 TRBV10-3 NA TGTGCCATCACGGGTTCTATAAACACCGGGGAGCTGTTTTTT CAITGSINTGELFF
NA TRBJ2-2 TRBV29-1 NA TGCAGCGCCAGCGGGTTACGGGACACCGGGGAGCTGTTTTTT CSASGLRDTGELFF
NA TRBJ2-7 TRBV11-2 NA TGTGCCAGCAGCTTACAAGGGGGGCTGGCTGGGAAGCAGTACTTC CASSLQGGLAGKQYF
NA TRBJ2-7 TRBV7-9 NA TGTGCCAGCAGCTTCGGACGGCAGTGGGGAAGCTACGAGCAGTACTTC CASSFGRQWGSYEQYF
TRBD2 TRBJ2-2 TRBV5-1 NA TGCGCCAGCAGCCCAAGGACTAGCGGGAGGTCCGGGGAGCTGTTTTTT CASSPRTSGRSGELFF
NA TRBJ2-3 TRBV14 NA TGTGCCAGCAGCCAAGATTCAATCACTCCTAGCACAGATACGCAGTATTTT CASSQDSITPSTDTQYF
NA TRBJ1-5 TRBV28 NA TGTGCCAGCAGTTTAGACGACGGGAGCAATCAGCCCCAGCATTTT CASSLDDGSNQPQHF
NA TRBJ2-3 TRBV6-5 NA TGTGCCAGCAGTAAATCCTCTCGTGGTATGCATACGCAGTATTTT CASSKSSRGMHTQYF
NA TRBJ2-1 TRBV5-6 NA TGTGCCAGCAGCTTGGTAGGGGCCAAGAATGAGCAGTTCTTC CASSLVGAKNEQFF
NA TRBJ2-1 TRBV5-5 few TGTGCCAGCAGCCCGGACAGTAATCCCACTAATGAGCAGTTCTTC CASSPDSNPTNEQFF
TRBD1 TRBJ2-7 TRBV7-9 NA TGTGCCAGCAGCTTCGGGACAGTCTACGAGCAGTACTTC CASSFGTVYEQYF
NA TRBJ1-3 TRBV7-9 NA TGTGCCAGCAGCTTGGGGTTCGGTACAGGGCCCTCTGGAAACACCATATATTTT CASSLGFGTGPSGNTIYF
NA TRBJ1-5 TRBV19 NA TGTGCCAGTGAAACAGGGTACAATCAGCCCCAGCATTTT CASETGYNQPQHF
NA TRBJ2-7 TRBV7-9 NA TGTGCCAGCAGCTTGGGGGGACAGACCTACGAGCAGTACTTC CASSLGGQTYEQYF
TRBD2 TRBJ2-3 TRBV30 NA TGTGCCTGGAGAACTAGCGGGAGCACAGATACGCAGTATTTT CAWRTSGSTDTQYF
TRBD2 TRBJ2-7 TRBV11-2 NA TGTGCCAGCAGCCGCTTTGTGACTAGCGGGATCGACGAGCAGTACTTC CASSRFVTSGIDEQYF
NA TRBJ1-6 TRBV4-2 NA TGTGCCAGCAGCCACCCGGACGGAGGCCCCTATAATTCACCCCTCCACTTT CASSHPDGGPYNSPLHF
NA TRBJ1-5 TRBV7-8 NA TGTGCCAGCAGCCGAGGGTGGCAGGGAGGGCAGCCCCAGCATTTT CASSRGWQGGQPQHF
TRBD2 TRBJ2-1 TRBV15 NA TGTGCCACCAGCAGGGGGACTAGCGGGAGAAATGAGCAGTTCTTC CATSRGTSGRNEQFF
TRBD2 TRBJ2-1 TRBV7-8 NA TGTGCCAGCAGCATTGGGGGCGGGAGGGGCGGCAATGAGCAGTTCTTC CASSIGGGRGGNEQFF
NA TRBJ1-3 TRBV5-8 NA TGTGCCAGCAGCTTGCTAGCGTTCTCTGGAAACACCATATATTTT CASSLLAFSGNTIYF
NA TRBJ1-3 TRBV21-1 NA TGTGCCAGCAGCAAAGCTCTGGGCCGGGTCCTCTCTGGAAACACCATATATTTT CASSKALGRVLSGNTIYF
NA TRBJ1-5 TRBV29-1 few TGCAGCGCCGACGGGGGATCCGGTCAGCCCCAGCATTTT CSADGGSGQPQHF
NA TRBJ2-7 TRBV2 NA TGTGCCAGCAGTGTGGGACTTGACCTCCCATACGAGCAGTACTTC CASSVGLDLPYEQYF
TRBD2 TRBJ2-1 TRBV7-8 NA TGTGCCAGCAGCTACGGGACTAGCGGGACGATCTACAATGAGCAGTTCTTC CASSYGTSGTIYNEQFF
TRBD2 TRBJ2-3 TRBV18 NA TGTGCCAGCTCACCGGGACTAGCGGGATCCACAGATACGCAGTATTTT CASSPGLAGSTDTQYF
TRBD1 TRBJ1-2 TRBV15 NA TGTGCCACCAGCAGGGACAGGGTCAATGGCTACACCTTC CATSRDRVNGYTF
NA TRBJ2-3 TRBV7-9 NA TGTGCCAGCAGCTCAAGCTTCTTGACAGGAACCACAGATACGCAGTATTTT CASSSSFLTGTTDTQYF
NA TRBJ2-4 TRBV5-4 NA TGTGCCAGCAGCTCGGACTACGCCAAAAACATTCAGTACTTC CASSSDYAKNIQYF
NA TRBJ1-2 TRBV27 NA TGTGCCAGCAGTTTATTCCCCACAGTTGACTATGGCTACACCTTC CASSLFPTVDYGYTF
NA TRBJ2-1 TRBV30 NA TGTGCCTGGAGTGTAGAAGGCCACAAGCAGTTCTTC CAWSVEGHKQFF
NA TRBJ2-1 TRBV7-2 NA TGTGCCAGCAGCGCGCCCGGGGTTGCGGGGAGCTCCTACAATGAGCAGTTCTTC CASSAPGVAGSSYNEQFF
NA TRBJ1-2 TRBV5-1 NA TGCGCCAGCAGCCTTATGGACGGTAACTATGGCTACACCTTC CASSLMDGNYGYTF
TRBD2 TRBJ2-1 TRBV6-5 once TGTGCCAGCCGAAGGACTAGCGGGAGGACTGAGCAGTTCTTC CASRRTSGRTEQFF
TRBD1 TRBJ1-1 TRBV10-3 NA TGTGCCATCAGTAGAACAGGGGATACGGACACTGAAGCTTTCTTT CAISRTGDTDTEAFF
NA TRBJ2-1 TRBV30 NA TGTGCCTGGAGAGGGATATACAATGAGCAGTTCTTC CAWRGIYNEQFF
NA TRBJ1-3 TRBV2 NA TGTGCCAGCAGATATGGAAAAGGATCTGGAAACACCATATATTTT CASRYGKGSGNTIYF
NA TRBJ2-1 TRBV30 NA TGTGCCTGGAGCCCCCGGGGACGGCTCTACAATGAGCAGTTCTTC CAWSPRGRLYNEQFF
TRBD2 TRBJ2-1 TRBV5-1 NA TGCGCCAGCAGCTATTACAGTAGCGGGGGCTCCTACAATGAGCAGTTCTTC CASSYYSSGGSYNEQFF
NA TRBJ2-7 TRBV28 NA TGTGCCAGCAGATCTGGACGCCCAGGTCCCGAGCGGCAGTACTTC CASRSGRPGPERQYF
TRBD1 TRBJ2-7 TRBV27 once TGTGCCAGCAGTTGGGCCGGGACAGGGGTCTACGAGCAGTACTTC CASSWAGTGVYEQYF
TRBD2 TRBJ2-1 TRBV5-1 NA TGCGCCAGCAGCTTGGACGGGACTACGAACAATGAGCAGTTCTTC CASSLDGTTNNEQFF
TRBD2 TRBJ2-7 TRBV19 NA TGTGCCAGTAGTCGGACTAGCGGGAACTACGAGCAGTACTTC CASSRTSGNYEQYF
TRBD1 TRBJ1-1 TRBV9 NA TGTGCCAGCAGCGTAGGCCCGCTACAGGGGGCGAACACTGAAGCTTTCTTT CASSVGPLQGANTEAFF
NA TRBJ2-5 TRBV6-4 once TGTGCCAGCAGCGAGACTTTTGGAGAGACCCAGTACTTC CASSETFGETQYF
TRBD2 TRBJ2-7 TRBV18 NA TGTGCCAGCTCACCGTCAGGACTAGCTTCAGAGCAGTACTTC CASSPSGLASEQYF
NA TRBJ2-7 TRBV6-5 NA TGTGCCAGCAGTTACTCGCATGAGCAGTACTTC CASSYSHEQYF
NA TRBJ2-7 TRBV12-5 NA TGTGCTAGTGGTTTGGGGACTGGAGGGGCATACGAGCAGTACTTC CASGLGTGGAYEQYF
TRBD1 TRBJ1-6 TRBV9 NA TGTGCCAGCAGGGGGACAGGCTTTAATTCACCCCTCCACTTT CASRGTGFNSPLHF
NA TRBJ2-4 TRBV7-2 NA TGTGCCAGCAGCTTAGCGCGTAACAAAAACATTCAGTACTTC CASSLARNKNIQYF
NA TRBJ1-2 TRBV6-1 NA TGTGCCAGCAGGCCTACCGGGGGCAACTATGGCTACACCTTC CASRPTGGNYGYTF
NA TRBJ1-1 TRBV13 NA TGTGCCAGCAGCTTAGGACATTTGAACACTGAAGCTTTCTTT CASSLGHLNTEAFF